A selection of T cell receptor beta chains follows, all from one sample in a study of blood T cell repertoires in COVID-19. Only in-frame clones appear in the TCRdb table, and some are missing; sequencing was by immunoSEQ multiplex PCR. Of roughly 220,000 clones in the sample, roughly 85% were seen once. The sample taken for sequencing was PBMCs or T cells enriched from blood (not recorded which). The origin of the receptors is a woman in her forties with acute COVID-19. Both conserved end residues are part of each CDR3. D genes are given only for firm matches. The size of a clone is reported for some rows only, either as once, few or many, or as a class for expanded clones.

D gene	V gene	CDR3 length	clone size	J gene	CDR3 DNA	CDR3 protein
TRBD1	TRBV6-4	16	.	TRBJ2-7	TGTGCCAGCAGTGACTCTTTTGGACAGGGGTATTCCGAGCAGTACTTC	CASSDSFGQGYSEQYF
.	TRBV6-5	16	once	TRBJ1-1	TGTGCCAGCAGTTACGGAGTCCAGGGTCCGAACACTGAAGCTTTCTTT	CASSYGVQGPNTEAFF
.	TRBV27	15	.	TRBJ1-5	TGTGCCAGCAGTTTAAGCCGGGCCCCGGGGCAGCCCCAGCATTTT	CASSLSRAPGQPQHF
.	TRBV9	17	.	TRBJ1-1	TGTGCCAGCAGCGCAGGGGTTCCGGGGTTCGTGAACACTGAAGCTTTCTTT	CASSAGVPGFVNTEAFF
.	TRBV9	15	.	TRBJ2-3	TGTGCCAGCAGCGTAGGGGGGGTCGACACAGATACGCAGTATTTT	CASSVGGVDTDTQYF
.	TRBV5-1	17	.	TRBJ1-6	TGCGCCAGCAGCTTGGGGGAGATAATAACCTATAATTCACCCCTCCACTTT	CASSLGEIITYNSPLHF
.	TRBV24-1	15	.	TRBJ2-2	TGTGCCACCAGTGACTCCCGGTCTCTCACCGGGGAGCTGTTTTTT	CATSDSRSLTGELFF
.	TRBV9	15	.	TRBJ2-2	TGTGCCAGCAGCGTAGGTCCAGGGGTCACCGGGGAGCTGTTTTTT	CASSVGPGVTGELFF
TRBD1	TRBV12-5	16	.	TRBJ2-2	TGTGCTAGTGGTTTGGGGGGAACAGGGGACGGCGGGGAGCTGTTTTTT	CASGLGGTGDGGELFF
TRBD1	TRBV18	15	.	TRBJ2-7	TGTGCCAGCTCACCAAAACAGGGGGGTTCGGACGAGCAGTACTTC	CASSPKQGGSDEQYF
.	TRBV7-9	12	.	TRBJ2-5	TGTGCCAGCAGCTTAGACAGGGAGACCCAGTACTTC	CASSLDRETQYF
.	TRBV3-1/TRBV3-2	15	.	TRBJ1-5	TGTGCCAGCAGCCAAGAATGGGGAGGAAATCAGCCCCAGCATTTT	CASSQEWGGNQPQHF
TRBD2	TRBV4-3	18	.	TRBJ2-7	TGCGCCAGCAGCCAAGGGCTGGCGGGGGGGCTCATCCCCTACGAGCAGTACTTC	CASSQGLAGGLIPYEQYF
.	TRBV24-1	17	few	TRBJ2-1	TGTGCCACCAGTGATCCTTTGGCGGGGGCCACTTACAATGAGCAGTTCTTC	CATSDPLAGATYNEQFF
TRBD1	TRBV6-5	14	few	TRBJ2-7	TGTGCCAGCAGTCCCGGGACAGCAACCTACGAGCAGTACTTC	CASSPGTATYEQYF
.	TRBV9	15	.	TRBJ1-2	TGTGCCAGCAGCCCGGGACAAAGGACGAACTATGGCTACACCTTC	CASSPGQRTNYGYTF
TRBD1	TRBV19	15	.	TRBJ2-1	TGTGCCAGTAGTCGAGGGGGGACAGGGGACAATGAGCAGTTCTTC	CASSRGGTGDNEQFF
.	TRBV9	15	.	TRBJ1-1	TGTGCCAGCAGCGCCCAGTCCCCAGGAGGCACTGAAGCTTTCTTT	CASSAQSPGGTEAFF
TRBD1	TRBV5-1	18	.	TRBJ1-1	TGCGCCAGCAGCCAACCGGGGGGACAGGGGTCGAGGAACACTGAAGCTTTCTTT	CASSQPGGQGSRNTEAFF
.	TRBV4-1	15	few	TRBJ1-1	TGCGCCAGCAGCCGTCCGGACAGAGGGAACACTGAAGCTTTCTTT	CASSRPDRGNTEAFF
.	TRBV12-3/TRBV12-4	13	.	TRBJ1-1	TGTGCCAGCAGTTTATCTTGGAACACTGAAGCTTTCTTT	CASSLSWNTEAFF
.	TRBV5-4	15	once	TRBJ1-2	TGTGCCAGCAGCTTAACGCGAGAAGGGACTTATGGCTACACCTTC	CASSLTREGTYGYTF
TRBD2	TRBV2	14	once	TRBJ2-2	TGTGCCAGCAGTGTTACGGGGGGCACCGGGGAGCTGTTTTTT	CASSVTGGTGELFF
.	TRBV27	16	.	TRBJ2-6	TGTGCCAGCAGTTTACTTGGTAGCTCTGGGGCCAACGTCCTGACTTTC	CASSLLGSSGANVLTF
TRBD2	TRBV5-1	15	once	TRBJ2-1	TGCGCCAGCAGCACAACTAGCGGGGGCCGCAATGAGCAGTTCTTC	CASSTTSGGRNEQFF
TRBD1	TRBV29-1	10	.	TRBJ1-1	TGCAGCGTTGAGGACAGGGAGGCTTTCTTT	CSVEDREAFF
.	TRBV3-1/TRBV3-2	14	once	TRBJ1-1	TGTGCCAGCAGCCAAGCCGGGTTTTACACTGAAGCTTTCTTT	CASSQAGFYTEAFF
.	TRBV15	13	.	TRBJ1-2	TGTGCCACCAGCAGACAGGGTTTCGATGGCTACACCTTC	CATSRQGFDGYTF
.	TRBV12-3/TRBV12-4	13	.	TRBJ1-3	TGTGCCAGCAGCCCCTACTCTGGAAACACCATATATTTT	CASSPYSGNTIYF
TRBD1	TRBV29-1	13	.	TRBJ2-1	TGCAGCGTATGGACAGGGATGTTCAATGAGCAGTTCTTC	CSVWTGMFNEQFF
.	TRBV15	14	.	TRBJ1-4	TGTGCCACCAGCAGAGCGGGGACTAATGAAAAACTGTTTTTT	CATSRAGTNEKLFF
TRBD1	TRBV12-3/TRBV12-4	11	.	TRBJ1-2	TGTGCCAGCAGGGACAGGGGGATCTACACCTTC	CASRDRGIYTF
TRBD2	TRBV7-2	16	few	TRBJ2-7	TGTGCCAGCAGCTTAGAGAGCGGGGGCCCCTCCTACGAGCAGTACTTC	CASSLESGGPSYEQYF
.	TRBV9	14	.	TRBJ1-2	TGTGCCAGCAGCGTAATGGCGGAGGAATCTGGCTACACCTTC	CASSVMAEESGYTF
.	TRBV12-3/TRBV12-4	13	once	TRBJ2-1	TGTGCCAGCAGAACCGGGGGAGACAATGAGCAGTTCTTC	CASRTGGDNEQFF
.	TRBV6-5	15	once	TRBJ2-6	TGTGCCAGCAGTTATAAGGAGACTGGGGCCAACGTCCTGACTTTC	CASSYKETGANVLTF
.	TRBV12-3/TRBV12-4	12	.	TRBJ1-2	TGTGCCAGCACCGTTAGGGGGTCGGGCTACACCTTC	CASTVRGSGYTF
TRBD1	TRBV27	15	.	TRBJ1-2	TGTGCCAGCAGAGCCAGGGACAGCTCGAACTATGGCTACACCTTC	CASRARDSSNYGYTF
TRBD1	TRBV6-7	16	.	TRBJ1-2	TGTGCCAGCAGTTACCCGAACCGACAGGGAGTCGATGGCTACACCTTC	CASSYPNRQGVDGYTF
TRBD2	TRBV5-4	14	.	TRBJ2-5	TGTGCCAGCAGCTTGCCGGGGGGGCAAGAGACCCAGTACTTC	CASSLPGGQETQYF